This T cell receptor (beta chain) stems from a study of CD8+ T cells in alopecia areata. Patients with alopecia areata provided lesional scalp punch biopsies as well as peripheral blood. RNA, once extracted, was reverse transcribed into cDNA for use as the sequencing template. This table comes from immunoSEQ multiplex PCR, and its TCRdb copy is limited to in-frame clones, with some not included. The data show roughly 20,000 clones, with 60% to 80% seen just once and 6.1% held by the top ten. With 10 bases removed from V and 1 base from J, the gap between germline ends came to 10 bases. CDR3 length: 12 residues. The germline CDR1 and CDR2 sequences are ENHRY and SYGVKD.

This TCR came from a human donor with alopecia areata. The rearrangement links TRBV10-3 to TRBJ1-1, with D perhaps TRBD1 (5 bases). The source material was skin, sampled at week 0. The CDR3 protein is CANGQTNTEAFF. CDR3 coding DNA: TGTGCCAACGGACAAACGAACACTGAAGCTTTCTTT.